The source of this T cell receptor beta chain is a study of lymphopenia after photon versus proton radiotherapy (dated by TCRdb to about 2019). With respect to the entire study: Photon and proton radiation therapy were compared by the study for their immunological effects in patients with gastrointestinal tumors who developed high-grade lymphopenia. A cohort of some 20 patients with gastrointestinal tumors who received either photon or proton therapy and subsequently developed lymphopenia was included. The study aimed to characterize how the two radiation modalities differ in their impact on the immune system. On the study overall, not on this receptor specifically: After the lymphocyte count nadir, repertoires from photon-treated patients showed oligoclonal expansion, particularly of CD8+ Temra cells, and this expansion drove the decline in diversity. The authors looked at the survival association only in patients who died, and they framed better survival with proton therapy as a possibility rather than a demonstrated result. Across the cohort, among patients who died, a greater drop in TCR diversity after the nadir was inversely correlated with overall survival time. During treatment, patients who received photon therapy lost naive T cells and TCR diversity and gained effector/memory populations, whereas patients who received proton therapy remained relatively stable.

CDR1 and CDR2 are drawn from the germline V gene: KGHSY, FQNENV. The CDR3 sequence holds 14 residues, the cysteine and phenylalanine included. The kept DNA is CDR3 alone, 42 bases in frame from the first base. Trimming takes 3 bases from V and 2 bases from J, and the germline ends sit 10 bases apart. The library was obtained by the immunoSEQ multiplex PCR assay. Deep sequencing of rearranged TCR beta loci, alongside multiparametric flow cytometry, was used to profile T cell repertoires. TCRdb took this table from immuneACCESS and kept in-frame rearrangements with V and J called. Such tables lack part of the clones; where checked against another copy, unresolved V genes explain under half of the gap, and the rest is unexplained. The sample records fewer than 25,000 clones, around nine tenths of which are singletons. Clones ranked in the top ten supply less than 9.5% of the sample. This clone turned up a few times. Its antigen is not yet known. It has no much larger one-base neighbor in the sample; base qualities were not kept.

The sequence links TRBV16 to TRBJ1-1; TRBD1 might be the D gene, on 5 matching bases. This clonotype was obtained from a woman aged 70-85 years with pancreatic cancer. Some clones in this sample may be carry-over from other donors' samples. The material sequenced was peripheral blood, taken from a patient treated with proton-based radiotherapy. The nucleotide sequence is TGTGCCAGCAGCCACACCACAGGAAACACTGAAGCTTTCTTT. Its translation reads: CASSHTTGNTEAFF. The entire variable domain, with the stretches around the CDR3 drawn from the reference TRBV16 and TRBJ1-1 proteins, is GEEVAQTPKHLVRGEGQKAKLYCAPIKGHSYVFWYQQVLKNEFKFLISFQNENVFDETGMPKERFSAKCLPNSPCSLEIQATKLEDSAVYFCASSHTTGNTEAFFGQGTRLTVV.